What follows are 28 T cell receptor beta chains derived from one specimen sequenced in a study of blood T cell repertoires in COVID-19. Here immunoSEQ multiplex PCR was the method, and the copy in TCRdb shows in-frame clones only, minus some. The repertoire holds 150,000 to 200,000 clones, with 78% as singletons. Sequences were obtained from PBMCs or T cells enriched from blood (not recorded which). These receptors came from a woman between 45 and 65 years old who had recovered from COVID-19.

This CDR3 reads CASSLDRGPYNEQFF. CDR3 coding DNA: TGTGCCAGCAGTTTGGACAGGGGGCCCTACAATGAGCAGTTCTTC. The chain links TRBV28 to TRBJ2-1, with 11 bases matching TRBD1. V shed 3 bases and J 2 bases; nucleotides not matched to a gene: 0. The germline gives CDR1 MDHEN, CDR2 SYDVKM. The CDR3 extends over 15 amino acids.

The chain joins TRBV3-1 (or the pseudogene TRBV3-2) to TRBJ2-1, with D tentatively TRBD1 (6 bases). Germline CDR1 LGHDT, CDR2 YNNKEL (reference sequence). V was trimmed by 4 bases and J by 9 bases, leaving 13 bases between them. The CDR3 covers 13 residues. CDR3 region: CASSRRGSGEQFF. The CDR3 bases are TGTGCCAGCAGCCGAAGGGGGTCGGGTGAGCAGTTCTTC.

The V and J genes are TRBV6-1 and TRBJ2-1; 7 bases line up with TRBD2. V dropped 4 bases and J dropped 3; count of bases not matched to a gene: 9. This CDR3 has 16 amino acids. Germline CDR1 and CDR2: MNHNS and SASEGT. In nucleotides, the CDR3 is TGTGCCAGCAGTGGGGGGGTGGCTAGCGGCTACAATGAGCAGTTCTTC. Protein product: CASSGGVASGYNEQFF.

The rearrangement uses TRBV9 and TRBJ2-7; D perhaps matches TRBD1 (7 bases). Trimming shortened V by 0 bases and J by 1 base, and 11 bases separated the two germline ends. The CDR3 length is 15 residues. The V gene's germline CDR1 is SGDLS and CDR2 YYNGEE. DNA for the CDR3: TGTGCCAGCAGCGTAGGGTCAGGGGGGTCCTACGAGCAGTACTTC. This gives the protein CASSVGSGGSYEQYF. Drawing the rest from reference TRBV9 and TRBJ2-7, the complete variable domain is DSGVTQTPKHLITATGQRVTLRCSPRSGDLSVYWYQQSLDQGLQFLIQYYNGEERAKGNILERFSAQQFPDLHSELNLSSLELGDSALYFCASSVGSGGSYEQYFGPGTRLTVT.

The chain joins TRBV18 to TRBJ2-7; 7 bases map to TRBD1. The trim removed 2 bases at V and 6 bases at J, leaving 7 bases unmatched. Germline assignment: CDR1 KGHSH and CDR2 LQKENI. CDR3 size: 14 residues. The CDR3 DNA sequence: TGTGCCAGCTCACCAGACAGGGTCCGTCGCGAGCAGTACTTC. Amino acids: CASSPDRVRREQYF.

This chain links TRBV28 with TRBJ2-7; TRBD2 is a possible D gene (7 bases). This CDR3 is 13 amino acids long. Trimming shortened V by 4 bases and J by 6 bases, and 13 bases separated the two germline ends. From germline, CDR1 is MDHEN and CDR2 SYDVKM. This chain's CDR3 is CASSSGGRGEQYF. In DNA form, the CDR3 reads TGTGCCAGCAGTTCGGGGGGCAGGGGCGAGCAGTACTTC.

Only a few counts were recorded for this clone. This chain uses TRBV11-3 with TRBJ2-7; 8 nucleotides agree with TRBD1. The germline CDR1 and CDR2 sequences are SGHNT and YENEEA. With 1 base clipped from V and 3 bases from J, the junction kept 2 bases outside the gene matches. This CDR3 region has 14 residues. The CDR3 sequence is CASSLGTGNYEQYF. The CDR3 bases are TGTGCCAGCAGCTTAGGGACAGGGAACTACGAGCAGTACTTC.

J is TRBJ1-2 and V is TRBV19, with 7 nucleotides matching TRBD1. Germline loops: CDR1 LNHDA, CDR2 SQIVND (reference sequence). The CDR3 runs 13 residues. Trimming took 7 bases from V and 4 from J; bases not matched to a gene: 6. CDR3 coding DNA: TGTGCCAGTAAGGGGGCGCGAAGCTATGGCTACACCTTC. It encodes CASKGARSYGYTF.

CDR3 sequence: CASSQGLDQPQHF. DNA of the CDR3: TGCGCCAGCAGCCAAGGGCTTGATCAGCCCCAGCATTTT. The rearrangement links TRBV4-3 to TRBJ1-5; D unresolved. Per the germline V gene, CDR1 is LGHNA and CDR2 is YSLEER. Between the trimmed V and J ends, which lost 1 base and 5 bases, there was a span of 6 bases. This CDR3 spans 13 amino acids.

This clone was recorded only once. The gene calls are TRBV19 and TRBJ1-1, with 9 bases matching TRBD1. This CDR3 is 14 amino acids long. The germline CDR1 and CDR2 sequences are LNHDA and SQIVND (reference sequence). V shed 0 bases and J 6 bases; nucleotides not matched to a gene: 2. In nucleotides, the CDR3 is TGTGCCAGTAGTATAGACCGGGACAGGGCTGAAGCTTTCTTT. Encoded protein: CASSIDRDRAEAFF.

The CDR3 sequence: CASLPGGGRPNTEAFF. In nucleotides, the CDR3 is TGTGCCAGTCTCCCCGGGGGGGGGCGCCCGAACACTGAAGCTTTCTTT. The chain employs TRBV28 and TRBJ1-1, with a possible D match to TRBD1 (6 bases). Trimming shortened V by 9 bases and J by 1 base, and 21 bases separated the two germline ends. The germline CDR1 and CDR2 sequences are MDHEN and SYDVKM. This CDR3 comprises 16 residues.

The rearrangement uses TRBV27 and TRBJ1-2; D not resolved. Germline V CDR1 and CDR2: MNHEY, SMNVEV (reference sequence). CDR3 size: 12 residues. Trimming removed 6 bases from V and 7 bases from J, with 12 bases in between. The CDR3 DNA is TGTGCCAGCAGGCAAACTTCATCTGGCTACACCTTC. Protein product: CASRQTSSGYTF.

The chain has TRBV7-9 and TRBJ2-5; 9 bases are shared with TRBD2. CDR1 is SEHNR, CDR2 FQNEAQ, per germline (reference sequence). This CDR3 spans 13 amino acids. The junction had 5 bases not matched to a gene; V was cut back by 11 bases and J by 1 base. The CDR3 loop is CAGRGGAQETQYF. In nucleotides, the CDR3 is TGTGCCGGCCGCGGGGGGGCCCAAGAGACCCAGTACTTC.

The rearrangement links TRBV7-2 to TRBJ1-2; D may be TRBD1 (5 bases). The CDR3 spans 15 residues. CDR1 is SGHTA, CDR2 FQGNSA, per germline. Trimming left V 5 bases short and J 5 bases short, with 18 bases between. For the CDR3, the DNA is TGTGCCAGCAGCCCGGACAAGGGGCCGGCTTATGGCTACACCTTC. This encodes CASSPDKGPAYGYTF. The full variable domain, rest sourced from reference TRBV7-2 and TRBJ1-2, is GAGVSQSPSNKVTEKGKDVELRCDPISGHTALYWYRQSLGQGLEFLIYFQGNSAPDKSGLPSDRFSAERTGGSVSTLTIQRTQQEDSAVYLCASSPDKGPAYGYTFGSGTRLTVV.

The chain joins TRBV7-9 to TRBJ1-2; a weak D match, TRBD1 (5 bases). CDR3 length equals 19 residues. Trimming shortened V by 0 bases and J by 6 bases, and 26 bases separated the two germline ends. Looked up from germline, CDR1 is SEHNR and CDR2 is FQNEAQ (reference sequence). The chain's CDR3 is CASSLAAGGRSRARDGYTF. The CDR3 coding sequence is TGTGCCAGCAGCTTAGCCGCGGGTGGGAGGTCCAGAGCCAGGGATGGCTACACCTTC.

The rearrangement links TRBV3-1 (or the pseudogene TRBV3-2) to TRBJ2-7, with D possibly being TRBD2 (5 bases). The germline gives CDR1 LGHDT, CDR2 YNNKEL (reference sequence). V was shortened by 3 bases and J by 7 bases, with 10 bases between the two germline ends. CDR3 length: 12 amino acids. The CDR3 region is CASSQGVWEQYF. The CDR3 DNA reads TGTGCCAGCAGCCAGGGAGTCTGGGAGCAGTACTTC.

The V and J genes are TRBV5-1 and TRBJ2-1; 7 bases align to TRBD1. The germline gives CDR1 SGHRS, CDR2 YFSETQ. J gave up 3 bases and V 4 bases, and 7 bases lay outside the gene matches. This CDR3 has 15 residues. CDR3 loop: CASSRTGENYNEQFF. Here the CDR3 DNA reads TGCGCCAGCAGCCGCACAGGGGAGAACTACAATGAGCAGTTCTTC.

The chain is built from TRBV7-9 and TRBJ2-1, with 12 bases lining up with TRBD2. Trimming cost V 0 bases and J 6 bases; bases outside gene matches: 0. Germline V gene data show CDR1 as SEHNR and CDR2 as FQNEAQ (reference sequence). This CDR3 has 15 residues. CDR3 bases: TGTGCCAGCAGCTTAGCGACTAGCGGGGGCAATGAGCAGTTCTTC. It specifies CASSLATSGGNEQFF.

This rearrangement joins TRBV19 to TRBJ2-7; D remains ambiguous. Germline loops: CDR1 LNHDA, CDR2 SQIVND (reference sequence). This CDR3 has 14 amino acids. V lost 10 bases, J lost 3 bases, and 19 bases lay in between. Written as DNA, the CDR3 is TGTGCCAACCAACCGAGGCCGGTCCTCTACGAGCAGTACTTC. This encodes CANQPRPVLYEQYF.

This clone was recorded only once. J is TRBJ1-2 and V is TRBV20-1; tentatively, D is TRBD1 (6 bases). In germline, CDR1 is DFQATT, CDR2 SNEGSKA (reference sequence). There are 11 residues in the CDR3. Trimming shortened V by 5 bases and J by 3 bases, and 7 bases separated the two germline ends. CDR3 nucleotides: TGCAGTGCTCGGACAGACTATGGCTACACCTTC. Protein sequence: CSARTDYGYTF.

V is TRBV28 and J is TRBJ2-1; D may be TRBD1 (6 bases). The CDR3 length is 14 residues. With 3 bases removed from V and 6 bases from J, the gap between germline ends came to 12 bases. Per the germline V gene, CDR1 is MDHEN and CDR2 is SYDVKM. The CDR3 sequence is CASSFDRMGNEQFF. For the CDR3, the DNA is TGTGCCAGCAGTTTCGACAGGATGGGCAATGAGCAGTTCTTC.

The CDR3 DNA reads TGTGCCAGCAGCCAGCGGACAGGGAGCACAGATACGCAGTATTTT. Protein product: CASSQRTGSTDTQYF. The genes are TRBV7-6 and TRBJ2-3, with TRBD1 identical over 8 bases. The ends lost 5 bases at V and 0 bases at J; junction bases unmatched: 4. This CDR3 is built from 15 residues. Germline loops: CDR1 SGHVS, CDR2 FNYEAQ.

CDR3 in amino acids: CASSTSGSGTDTQYF. In nucleotides, the CDR3 is TGCGCCAGCAGCACTAGCGGGAGCGGCACAGATACGCAGTATTTT. The V call is TRBV5-1, the J call TRBJ2-3, with 11 bases matching TRBD2. There are 15 residues in the CDR3. The ends lost 4 bases at V and 1 base at J; junction bases unmatched: 2. CDR1 and CDR2 (germline): SGHRS, YFSETQ.

The chain recombines TRBV13 with TRBJ2-7, with D possibly being TRBD2 (5 bases). The CDR3 totals 15 residues. Germline CDR1 reads PRHDT; CDR2 reads FYEKMQ (reference sequence). V dropped 5 bases and J dropped 4 bases, with 18 bases sitting between them. The CDR3 bases are TGTGCCAGCAGCGCCCCGCCCGGCGGGCCGTACGAGCAGTACTTC. It encodes CASSAPPGGPYEQYF.

The J gene is TRBJ1-2, the V gene TRBV27; TRBD1 matches 10 bases. The J segment lost 0 bases and the V segment lost 6 bases, leaving 4 bases of the junction unmatched. Per germline, CDR1 MNHEY and CDR2 SMNVEV (reference sequence). The CDR3 length is 15 residues. CDR3 coding DNA: TGTGCCAGCAGGGGACAGGGGTTCTCTAACTATGGCTACACCTTC. It specifies CASRGQGFSNYGYTF.

The chain is built from TRBV5-1 and TRBJ2-3; the match to TRBD1 covers 8 bases. This CDR3 spans 18 amino acids. J lost 6 bases, V lost 4 bases, and 19 bases had no gene match. CDR1 SGHRS and CDR2 YFSETQ come from the germline V gene. CDR3 nucleotides: TGCGCCAGCAGCCCTAGGGGGACAGGAGGGTTTTCTTCGGATACGCAGTATTTT. Its translation: CASSPRGTGGFSSDTQYF.

V gene TRBV24-1 combines with J gene TRBJ2-5; 7 positions match TRBD1. The CDR3 covers 14 residues. From germline, CDR1 is KGHDR and CDR2 SFDVKD. Trimming removed 4 bases from V and 7 bases from J; junction bases left unmatched: 8. The CDR3 sequence: CATSEWDSPRTQYF. CDR3 DNA: TGTGCCACCAGTGAATGGGACAGTCCTAGGACCCAGTACTTC.

The rearrangement links TRBV5-1 to TRBJ2-3; unclear D gene. V gave up 2 bases and J gave up 6 bases, with 7 bases separating them. The CDR3 loop spans 12 amino acids. CDR1 SGHRS and CDR2 YFSETQ come from the germline V gene. CDR3: CASSFNSDTQYF. The DNA for the CDR3 is TGCGCCAGCAGCTTCAACTCGGATACGCAGTATTTT.